The source of this T cell receptor beta chain is a study of blood T cell repertoires in COVID-19. Study context: Material from acute and convalescent COVID-19 was sourced from the United States, Italy and Spain.

The CDR3 totals 15 residues. The junction had 6 bases not matched to a gene; V was cut back by 0 bases and J by 4 bases. CDR1 SGDLS and CDR2 YYNGEE come from the germline V gene. Here immunoSEQ multiplex PCR was the method, and the copy in TCRdb shows in-frame clones only, minus some. The table includes about 210,000 clones, roughly 94% detected once. The chain recombines TRBV9 with TRBJ1-2, with 7 bases fitting TRBD1. Sequencing was performed on peripheral blood. This TCR derives from a man aged 30 to 39 with acute or convalescent COVID-19. The CDR3 nucleotides read TGTGCCAGCAGCGTAGATCTAGGGGACAGCTATGGCTACACCTTC. It translates to CASSVDLGDSYGYTF.